The rows below give T cell receptor beta chains drawn from one sample of a study of blood T cell dynamics during melanoma immunotherapy. Produced via immunoSEQ multiplex PCR; TCRdb's table is partial and in-frame only. The table includes a few thousand clones, around 97% detected once. The sample here was effector memory CD8+ T cells from blood, taken from a patient treated with checkpoint blockade. Receptor source: a human donor with melanoma. Both conserved end residues are part of each CDR3. The order of the fields is J gene, D gene, clone size, V gene, CDR3 protein, CDR3 DNA. The D gene is left open where the match is weak. Where a row states a size, it is once, few, many or the class of an expanded clone; other rows omit it.

>TRBJ2-3|TRBD1|-|TRBV4-1
CASSQDTGQVTDTQYF
TGCGCCAGCAGCCAAGATACGGGACAGGTGACAGATACGCAGTATTTT
>TRBJ1-1|-|-|TRBV4-1
CASSQESGPLNTEAFF
TGCGCCAGCAGCCAAGAGAGTGGCCCTTTGAACACTGAAGCTTTCTTT
>TRBJ1-2|-|-|TRBV9
CASSAHRDSYGYTF
TGTGCCAGCAGCGCCCACCGGGACTCCTATGGCTACACCTTC
>TRBJ2-1|-|-|TRBV30
CAWRDNEQFF
TGTGCCTGGAGGGACAATGAGCAGTTCTTC
>TRBJ1-2|-|-|TRBV5-1
CASSLYVTDYGYTF
TGCGCCAGCAGCTTGTACGTGACGGACTATGGCTACACCTTC
>TRBJ2-7|TRBD2|once|TRBV6-6
CASSYSGLVDEQYF
TGTGCCAGCAGTTACTCCGGACTAGTTGACGAGCAGTACTTC
>TRBJ2-1|TRBD1|-|TRBV2
CASSGTGNEQFF
TGTGCCAGCAGCGGGACAGGGAATGAGCAGTTCTTC
>TRBJ2-1|-|-|TRBV6-6
CASISSYNEQFF
TGTGCCAGCATTAGCTCCTACAATGAGCAGTTCTTC
>TRBJ1-6|-|-|TRBV27
CASSLDINSPLHF
TGTGCCAGCAGTTTGGATATTAATTCACCCCTCCACTTT
>TRBJ2-1|-|-|TRBV27
CASSFARTGSVYNEQFF
TGTGCCAGCAGTTTCGCCCGGACGGGTTCCGTTTACAATGAGCAGTTCTTC
>TRBJ1-1|TRBD1|-|TRBV19
CASSIRDRGLAEAFF
TGTGCCAGTAGTATTAGGGACAGGGGATTAGCTGAAGCTTTCTTT
>TRBJ1-2|-|-|TRBV28
CASSLDRRQYGYTF
TGTGCCAGCAGTTTAGACAGGCGACAGTATGGCTACACCTTC
>TRBJ2-7|TRBD1|-|TRBV4-2
CASSQDEGGWTYEQYF
TGTGCCAGCAGCCAAGATGAAGGGGGCTGGACCTACGAGCAGTACTTC
>TRBJ2-7|-|-|TRBV10-3
CAISVDGTYEQYF
TGTGCCATCAGTGTCGACGGAACCTACGAGCAGTACTTC
>TRBJ2-1|TRBD2|-|TRBV7-6
CASTNWEGRNEQFF
TGTGCCAGCACCAACTGGGAGGGCCGGAATGAGCAGTTCTTC
>TRBJ2-3|-|-|TRBV2
CASILATDTQYF
TGTGCCAGCATACTAGCAACAGATACGCAGTATTTT
>TRBJ1-1|TRBD1|-|TRBV5-6
CASSWTGGLNTEAFF
TGTGCCAGCAGCTGGACAGGGGGCCTAAACACTGAAGCTTTCTTT
>TRBJ2-5|TRBD1|once|TRBV28
CASSLPRQGGLETQYF
TGTGCCAGCAGTTTACCCCGACAGGGGGGCTTAGAGACCCAGTACTTC
>TRBJ1-5|-|-|TRBV9
CASSVGGFNQPQHF
TGTGCCAGCAGCGTAGGCGGGTTCAATCAGCCCCAGCATTTT
>TRBJ2-4|TRBD2|-|TRBV9
CASSISGTSGENIQYF
TGTGCCAGCAGCATCTCCGGGACTAGCGGGGAAAACATTCAGTACTTC
>TRBJ2-1|-|-|TRBV7-8
CASSYRVESAYNEQFF
TGTGCCAGCAGCTACCGCGTGGAAAGTGCCTACAATGAGCAGTTCTTC
>TRBJ2-3|TRBD2|-|TRBV13
CASSQAGEPTDTQYF
TGTGCCAGCAGCCAAGCGGGAGAGCCTACAGATACGCAGTATTTT
>TRBJ1-1|TRBD1|-|TRBV6-4
CASSRDRAHMNTEAFF
TGTGCCAGCAGCCGGGACAGGGCGCACATGAACACTGAAGCTTTCTTT
>TRBJ2-1|TRBD1|-|TRBV6-5
CASSFRDRVLNEQFF
TGTGCCAGCAGTTTCCGGGACAGGGTTTTAAATGAGCAGTTCTTC
>TRBJ2-3|TRBD1|-|TRBV4-1
CASSQPGTGGRDTQYF
TGCGCCAGCAGCCAACCCGGGACAGGGGGCAGAGATACGCAGTATTTT
>TRBJ1-3|-|-|TRBV5-4
CASTRIGGTGNTIYF
TGTGCCAGCACCCGCATTGGAGGGACTGGAAACACCATATATTTT
>TRBJ1-1|-|-|TRBV7-2
CASSWVYGMNTEAFF
TGTGCCAGCAGCTGGGTTTATGGGATGAACACTGAAGCTTTCTTT
>TRBJ2-7|-|-|TRBV11-2
CASSSKTATGNYEQYF
TGTGCCAGCAGTTCTAAAACGGCTACAGGGAACTACGAGCAGTACTTC
>TRBJ1-1|-|-|TRBV27
CASSLGPNTEAFF
TGTGCCAGCAGTTTGGGGCCGAACACTGAAGCTTTCTTT
>TRBJ2-1|-|-|TRBV19
CASSIDLKQFF
TGTGCCAGTAGTATAGACCTAAAGCAGTTCTTC
>TRBJ1-1|-|-|TRBV10-1
CASSDREETEAFF
TGCGCCAGCAGTGACAGGGAGGAGACTGAAGCTTTCTTT
>TRBJ2-7|TRBD2|-|TRBV2
CASSETPGWGGRIYEQYF
TGTGCCAGCAGTGAAACCCCCGGGTGGGGCGGGAGGATCTACGAGCAGTACTTC
>TRBJ2-5|-|-|TRBV27
CASTDGETQYF
TGTGCCAGCACCGACGGGGAGACCCAGTACTTC
>TRBJ2-7|-|-|TRBV20-1
CSAKGAYEQYF
TGCAGTGCTAAGGGGGCCTACGAGCAGTACTTC
>TRBJ1-3|-|-|TRBV7-2
CASSPRGNTIYF
TGTGCCAGCAGTCCACGGGGGAACACCATATATTTT
>TRBJ2-7|-|-|TRBV11-3
CASSPSSGLSYEQYF
TGTGCCAGCAGCCCAAGTAGCGGATTATCCTACGAGCAGTACTTC
>TRBJ2-1|-|-|TRBV6-5
CASSPLGRHEQFF
TGTGCCAGCAGCCCCTTAGGCCGGCATGAGCAGTTCTTC
>TRBJ1-1|TRBD1|-|TRBV7-9
CASSSPVTGAMNTEAFF
TGTGCCAGCAGCTCCCCCGTGACAGGGGCCATGAACACTGAAGCTTTCTTT
>TRBJ1-5|-|once|TRBV4-1
CASSLQYGVYQPQHF
TGCGCCAGCAGCCTCCAATATGGCGTTTATCAGCCCCAGCATTTT
>TRBJ2-4|-|-|TRBV10-1
CASSEGCCGAKNIQYF
TGCGCCAGCAGTGAGGGGTGTTGTGGGGCCAAAAACATTCAGTACTTC
>TRBJ2-1|TRBD2|-|TRBV5-6
CASRLAGGLDEQFF
TGTGCCAGTCGACTAGCGGGAGGGTTAGATGAGCAGTTCTTC
>TRBJ2-7|TRBD2|-|TRBV15
CATSRDTASGSYEQYF
TGTGCCACCAGCAGAGATACCGCTAGCGGCTCCTACGAGCAGTACTTC
>TRBJ2-1|TRBD1|-|TRBV7-9
CASGTEGASNEQFF
TGTGCCAGCGGGACCGAGGGGGCTTCCAATGAGCAGTTCTTC
>TRBJ2-4|-|-|TRBV23-1
CASSPGKAKNIQYF
TGCGCCAGCAGCCCTGGAAAGGCCAAAAACATTCAGTACTTC
>TRBJ2-7|TRBD1|-|TRBV4-1
CASSPQGYEQYF
TGCGCCAGCAGCCCACAGGGGTACGAGCAGTACTTC
>TRBJ2-7|TRBD2|-|TRBV5-1
CASSFLGLAYEQYF
TGCGCCAGCAGCTTTCTGGGACTAGCTTACGAGCAGTACTTC
>TRBJ1-4|-|once|TRBV7-9
CASSRGGNEKLFF
TGTGCCAGCAGCCGCGGCGGGAATGAAAAACTGTTTTTT
>TRBJ1-1|-|-|TRBV11-3
CASSLPTTETELMNTEAFF
TGTGCCAGCAGCTTGCCTACGACCGAGACGGAGCTTATGAACACTGAAGCTTTCTTT
>TRBJ2-1|-|-|TRBV12-5
CASGTWAADNEQFF
TGTGCTAGTGGTACCTGGGCCGCGGACAATGAGCAGTTCTTC
>TRBJ2-1|TRBD2|-|TRBV7-2
CASSFPSSGSFNNEQFF
TGTGCCAGCAGCTTCCCCTCCAGCGGGAGTTTTAACAATGAGCAGTTCTTC
>TRBJ2-7|-|-|TRBV27
CASSLAQDGMGEQYF
TGTGCCAGCAGTTTAGCCCAGGACGGTATGGGGGAGCAGTACTTC
>TRBJ1-6|-|once|TRBV13
CASSLGPSSYNSPLHF
TGTGCCAGCAGCTTGGGGCCCAGCTCCTATAATTCACCCCTCCACTTT
>TRBJ2-1|-|-|TRBV11-3
CASSLLGTDEQFF
TGTGCCAGCAGCTTATTGGGAACGGACGAGCAGTTCTTC
>TRBJ2-3|TRBD2|-|TRBV27
CASSPTPWTSGGPDTQYF
TGTGCCAGCAGTCCAACCCCTTGGACTAGCGGGGGACCAGATACGCAGTATTTT
>TRBJ2-3|TRBD2|-|TRBV5-6
CASSLAYAGGPRDTQYF
TGTGCCAGCAGCTTGGCCTATGCGGGAGGGCCTCGAGATACGCAGTATTTT